The clone carrying this T cell receptor (beta chain) was seen a single time. This entry comes from a study of blood T cell repertoires in COVID-19. Study-wide background: Nucleic acid was either cDNA or gDNA, and it came from T cells, B-cell-depleted T cells, or PBMCs.

CDR1 KGHSH and CDR2 LQKENI come from the germline V gene. CDR3 length equals 14 residues. Trimming removed 5 bases at V and 5 bases at J, with 15 bases between. TCRdb keeps only in-frame clones here, not all; method: immunoSEQ multiplex PCR. The repertoire includes approximately 270,000 clones, about 90% of them detected once, and 3% sits in the top ten. V is TRBV18 and J is TRBJ1-1, with a possible D match to TRBD1 (6 bases). The sequence derives from a man younger than 30 with active or convalescent COVID-19. Sequencing was performed on peripheral blood. As DNA, the CDR3 is TGTGCCAGCTCAGGCGATACAGGGAGTACTGAAGCTTTCTTT. Translating gives CASSGDTGSTEAFF. The variable domain in full, completed from reference TRBV18 and TRBJ1-1, reads NAGVMQNPRHLVRRRGQEARLRCSPMKGHSHVYWYRQLPEEGLKFMVYLQKENIIDESGMPKERFSAEFPKEGPSILRIQQVVRGDSAAYFCASSGDTGSTEAFFGQGTRLTVV.